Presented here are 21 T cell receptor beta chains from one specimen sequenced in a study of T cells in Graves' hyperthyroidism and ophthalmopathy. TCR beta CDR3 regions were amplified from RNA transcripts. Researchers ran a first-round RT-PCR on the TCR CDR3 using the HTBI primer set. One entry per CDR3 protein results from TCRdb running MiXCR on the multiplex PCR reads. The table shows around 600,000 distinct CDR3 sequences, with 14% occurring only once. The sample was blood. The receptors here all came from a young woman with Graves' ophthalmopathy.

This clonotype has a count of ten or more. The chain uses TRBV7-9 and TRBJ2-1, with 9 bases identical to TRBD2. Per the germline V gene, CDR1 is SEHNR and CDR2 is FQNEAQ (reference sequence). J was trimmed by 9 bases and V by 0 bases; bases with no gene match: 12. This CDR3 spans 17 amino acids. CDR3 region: CASSLALAGSPRGEQFF. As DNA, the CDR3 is TGTGCCAGCAGCTTAGCTCTAGCGGGAAGCCCTAGGGGTGAGCAGTTCTTC. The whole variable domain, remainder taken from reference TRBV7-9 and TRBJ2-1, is DTGVSQNPRHKITKRGQNVTFRCDPISEHNRLYWYRQTLGQGPEFLTYFQNEAQLEKSRLLSDRFSAERPKGSFSTLEIQRTEQGDSAMYLCASSLALAGSPRGEQFFGPGTRLTVL.

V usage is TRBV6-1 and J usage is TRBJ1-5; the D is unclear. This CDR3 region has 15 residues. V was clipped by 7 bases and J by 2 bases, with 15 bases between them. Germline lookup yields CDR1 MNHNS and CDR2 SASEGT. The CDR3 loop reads CASTPREGGNQPQHF. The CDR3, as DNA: TGTGCCAGCACCCCAAGGGAGGGTGGCAATCAGCCCCAGCATTTT.

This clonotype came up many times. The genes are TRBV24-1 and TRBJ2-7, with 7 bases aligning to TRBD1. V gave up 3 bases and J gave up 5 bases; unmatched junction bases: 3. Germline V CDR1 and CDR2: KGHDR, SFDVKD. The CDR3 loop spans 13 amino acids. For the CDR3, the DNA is TGTGCCACCAGTGATAACGACAGGGACGAGCAGTACTTC. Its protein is CATSDNDRDEQYF.

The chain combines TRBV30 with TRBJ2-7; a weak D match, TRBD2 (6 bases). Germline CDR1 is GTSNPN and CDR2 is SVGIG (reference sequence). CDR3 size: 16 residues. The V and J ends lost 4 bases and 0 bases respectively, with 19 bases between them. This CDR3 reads CAWTPPGGVSSYEQYF. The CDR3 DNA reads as TGTGCCTGGACCCCCCCGGGCGGGGTGTCCTCCTACGAGCAGTACTTC.

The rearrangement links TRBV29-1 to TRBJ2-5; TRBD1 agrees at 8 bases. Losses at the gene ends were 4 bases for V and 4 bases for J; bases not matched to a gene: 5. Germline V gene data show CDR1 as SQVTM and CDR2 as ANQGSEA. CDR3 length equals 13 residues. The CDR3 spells CSVGGQGAETQYF. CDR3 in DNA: TGCAGCGTTGGGGGGCAGGGGGCAGAGACCCAGTACTTC.

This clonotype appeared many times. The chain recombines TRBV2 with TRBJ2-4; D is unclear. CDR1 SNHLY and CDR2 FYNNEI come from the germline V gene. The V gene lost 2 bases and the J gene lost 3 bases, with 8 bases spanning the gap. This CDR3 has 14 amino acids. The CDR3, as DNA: TGTGCCAGCAGTGAATTATCCTTCAAAAACATTCAGTACTTC. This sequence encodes CASSELSFKNIQYF.

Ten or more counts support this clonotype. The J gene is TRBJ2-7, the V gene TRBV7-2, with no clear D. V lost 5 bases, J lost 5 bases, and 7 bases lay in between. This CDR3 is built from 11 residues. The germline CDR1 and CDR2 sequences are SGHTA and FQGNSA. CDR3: CASSARHEQYF. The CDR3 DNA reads TGTGCCAGCAGCGCTCGCCACGAGCAGTACTTC.

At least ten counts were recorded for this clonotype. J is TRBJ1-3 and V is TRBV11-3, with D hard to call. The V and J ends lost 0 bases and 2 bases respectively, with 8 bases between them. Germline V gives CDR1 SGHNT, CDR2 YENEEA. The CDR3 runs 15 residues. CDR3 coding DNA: TGTGCCAGCAGCTTAGACGGTACTACTGGAAACACCATATATTTT. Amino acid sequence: CASSLDGTTGNTIYF.

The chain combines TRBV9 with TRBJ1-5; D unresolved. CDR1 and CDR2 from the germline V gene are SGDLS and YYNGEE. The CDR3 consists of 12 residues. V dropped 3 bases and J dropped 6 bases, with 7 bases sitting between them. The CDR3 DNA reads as TGTGCCAGCAGCGACGGTATTCAGCCCCAGCATTTT. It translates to CASSDGIQPQHF.

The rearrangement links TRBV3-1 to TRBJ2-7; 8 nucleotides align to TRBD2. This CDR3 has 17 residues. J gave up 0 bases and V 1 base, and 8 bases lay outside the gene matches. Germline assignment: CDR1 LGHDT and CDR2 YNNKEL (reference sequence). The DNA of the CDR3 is TGTGCCAGCAGCCAAGGGACTAGCCCTAACCTCTCCTACGAGCAGTACTTC. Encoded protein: CASSQGTSPNLSYEQYF.

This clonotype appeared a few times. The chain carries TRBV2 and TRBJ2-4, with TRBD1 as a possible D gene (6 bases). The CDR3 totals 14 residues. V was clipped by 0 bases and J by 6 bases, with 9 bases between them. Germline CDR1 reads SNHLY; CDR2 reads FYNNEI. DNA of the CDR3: TGTGCCAGCAGTGAAGCGGACAGCATAAACATTCAGTACTTC. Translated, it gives CASSEADSINIQYF.

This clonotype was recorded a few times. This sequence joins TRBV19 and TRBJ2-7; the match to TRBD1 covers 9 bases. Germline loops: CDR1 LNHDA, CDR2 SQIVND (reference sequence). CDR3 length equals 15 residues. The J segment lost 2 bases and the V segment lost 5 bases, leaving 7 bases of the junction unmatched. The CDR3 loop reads CASSSSDRGAYEQYF. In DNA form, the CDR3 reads TGTGCCAGTAGTTCTTCTGACAGGGGGGCCTACGAGCAGTACTTC.

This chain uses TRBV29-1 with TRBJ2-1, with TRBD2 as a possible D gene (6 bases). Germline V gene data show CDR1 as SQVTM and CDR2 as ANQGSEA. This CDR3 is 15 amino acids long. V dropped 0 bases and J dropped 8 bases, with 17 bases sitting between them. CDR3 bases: TGCAGCGTTGAAGATGGGAGGCTAGCAGGGTATGAGCAGTTCTTC. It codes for CSVEDGRLAGYEQFF.

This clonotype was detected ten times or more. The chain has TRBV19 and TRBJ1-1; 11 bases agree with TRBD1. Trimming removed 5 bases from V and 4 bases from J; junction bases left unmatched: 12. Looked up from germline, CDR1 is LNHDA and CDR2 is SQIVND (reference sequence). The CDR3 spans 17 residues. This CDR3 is CASSSYRDRGAGTEAFF. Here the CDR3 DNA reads TGTGCCAGTAGTTCATACCGGGACAGGGGGGCGGGCACTGAAGCTTTCTTT.

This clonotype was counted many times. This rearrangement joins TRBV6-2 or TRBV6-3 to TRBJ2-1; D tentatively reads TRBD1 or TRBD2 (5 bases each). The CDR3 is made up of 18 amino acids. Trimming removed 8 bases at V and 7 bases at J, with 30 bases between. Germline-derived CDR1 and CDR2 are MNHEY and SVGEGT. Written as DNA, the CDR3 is TGTGCCAGCGCCCCCGGGACGTCTCGGCCACCGTGGGATAATGAGCAGTTCTTC. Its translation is CASAPGTSRPPWDNEQFF.

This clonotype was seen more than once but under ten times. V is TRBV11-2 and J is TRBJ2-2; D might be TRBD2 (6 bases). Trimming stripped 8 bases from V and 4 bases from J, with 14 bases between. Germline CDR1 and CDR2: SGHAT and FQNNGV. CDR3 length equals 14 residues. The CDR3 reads CASSQLAVTGELFF. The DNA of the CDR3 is TGTGCCAGCTCACAACTAGCTGTCACCGGGGAGCTGTTTTTT.

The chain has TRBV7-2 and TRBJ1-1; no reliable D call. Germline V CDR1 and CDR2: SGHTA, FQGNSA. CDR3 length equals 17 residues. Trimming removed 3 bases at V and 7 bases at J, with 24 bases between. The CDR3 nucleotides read TGTGCCAGCAGCTTGTCTATGTGGGCCACGTTTTTTTTTGAAGCTTTCTTT. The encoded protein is CASSLSMWATFFFEAFF.

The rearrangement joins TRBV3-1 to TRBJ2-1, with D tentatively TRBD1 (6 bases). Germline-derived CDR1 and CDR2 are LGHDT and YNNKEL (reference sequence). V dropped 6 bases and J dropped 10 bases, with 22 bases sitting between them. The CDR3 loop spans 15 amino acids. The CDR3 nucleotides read TGTGCCAGCAGAGGCAGGGGCCCCAGTTCGTGGGAGCAGTTCTTC. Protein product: CASRGRGPSSWEQFF.

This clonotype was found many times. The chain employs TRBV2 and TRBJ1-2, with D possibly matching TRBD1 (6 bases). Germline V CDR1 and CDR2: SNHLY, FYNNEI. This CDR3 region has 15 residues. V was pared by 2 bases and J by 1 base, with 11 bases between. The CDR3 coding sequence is TGTGCCAGCAGTGAATTGGGGGGCATTAACTATGGCTACACCTTC. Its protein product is CASSELGGINYGYTF.

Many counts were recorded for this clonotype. The CDR3 DNA sequence: TGTGCCAGCAGTTACGGGCTAGCGGGAGATTATTACGAGCAGTACTTC. This sequence encodes CASSYGLAGDYYEQYF. This chain uses TRBV6-2 or TRBV6-3 with TRBJ2-7, with 10 nucleotides matching TRBD2. Trimming removed 2 bases from V and 4 bases from J; junction bases left unmatched: 8. Germline-derived CDR1 and CDR2 are MNHEY and SVGEGT. The CDR3 contains 16 residues.

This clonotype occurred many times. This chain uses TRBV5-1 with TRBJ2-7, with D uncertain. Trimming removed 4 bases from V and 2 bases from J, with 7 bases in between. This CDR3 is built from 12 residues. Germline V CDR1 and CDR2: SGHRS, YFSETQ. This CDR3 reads CASSTTTYEQYF. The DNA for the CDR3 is TGCGCCAGCAGCACAACTACCTACGAGCAGTACTTC.